Below, one T cell receptor (beta chain) is given with its context. The antigen remains undetermined. There are 17 residues in the CDR3. Trimming at V came to 0 bases and at J to 2 bases, leaving 7 bases not matched to a gene. Germline V CDR1 and CDR2: MNHEY, SVGAGI. This sample was taken from a study of T-cell reconstitution after alpha-beta-depleted transplantation in children. Points from the study as a whole: A year had passed since transplant, and T-cell counts and diversity by then came mostly from newly produced T cells.

Unique molecular identifiers were incorporated into the prepared TCRbeta library. TCRdb analysed the PCR reads with MiXCR anew, one entry per CDR3 protein. The data contain 580,000 or so distinct CDR3 sequences, 20% to 25% of them singletons. The receptor was derived from a boy younger than two who had a stem cell transplant for acute myeloid leukemia, so the T cells may come from the graft donor. The chain has TRBV6-5 and TRBJ2-1; TRBD2 aligns across 7 bases. This material consisted of PBMCs, mostly from graft donor cells, taken 360 days after TCRalphabeta/CD19-depleted stem cell transplant. The CDR3 DNA reads TGTGCCAGCAGTTACTCTATCAAGCGGGGAGCCTACAATGAGCAGTTCTTC. This encodes CASSYSIKRGAYNEQFF.